This TCR beta chain emerged from a study of vaccination and CD4 T cells after COVID-19. As for the study in general: Nasal swab PCR identified SARS-CoV-2 in the convalescent patients, of whom about ten were mild and one severe. Participants were given two doses of BNT162b2 or mRNA-1273 vaccine. Day 14 and days 161 to 241 post-vaccination were the sampling points for a few convalescent patients. Notes on the study in general: A nonsignificant median increase from 21 to 38 SARS-CoV-2-reactive clonotypes was observed.

TCRdb reprocessed the PCR reads via MiXCR and lists one record per CDR3 protein. This sample has some 26,000 distinct CDR3 sequences, with around 49% found just once. The V end lost 6 bases, the J end lost 5 bases, and 14 bases lay between the germline ends. Germline assignment: CDR1 LNHDA and CDR2 SQIVND (reference sequence). CDR3 length equals 14 residues. In regard to this clonotype: Its target is unknown.

Time point: late sampling 161 to 241 days after vaccination in a few convalescent patients. Specimen: CD4+ T cells from blood, collected about 7 months after SARS-CoV-2 vaccination. This receptor was obtained from a human donor who had recovered from COVID-19. This chain joins TRBV19 and TRBJ2-1, with D tentatively TRBD1 (5 bases). DNA for the CDR3: TGTGCCAGTAGCCCCTTTGACAGAGACAATGAGCAGTTCTTC. Translated: CASSPFDRDNEQFF.